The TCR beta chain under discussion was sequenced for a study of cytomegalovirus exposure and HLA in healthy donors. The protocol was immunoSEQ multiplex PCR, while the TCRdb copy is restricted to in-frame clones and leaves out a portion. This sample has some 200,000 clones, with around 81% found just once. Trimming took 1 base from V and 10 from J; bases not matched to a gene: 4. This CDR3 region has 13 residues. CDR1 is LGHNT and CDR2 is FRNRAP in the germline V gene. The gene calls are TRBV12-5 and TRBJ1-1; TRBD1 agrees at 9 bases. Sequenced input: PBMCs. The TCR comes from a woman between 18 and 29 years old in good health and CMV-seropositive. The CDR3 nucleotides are TGTGCTAGTGGTTTGGGGGACAGGGAGGTAGCTTTCTTT. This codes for CASGLGDREVAFF. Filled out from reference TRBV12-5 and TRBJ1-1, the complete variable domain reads DARVTQTPRHKVTEMGQEVTMRCQPILGHNTVFWYRQTMMQGLELLAYFRNRAPLDDSGMPKDRFSAEMPDATLATLKIQPSEPRDSAVYFCASGLGDREVAFFGQGTRLTVV.